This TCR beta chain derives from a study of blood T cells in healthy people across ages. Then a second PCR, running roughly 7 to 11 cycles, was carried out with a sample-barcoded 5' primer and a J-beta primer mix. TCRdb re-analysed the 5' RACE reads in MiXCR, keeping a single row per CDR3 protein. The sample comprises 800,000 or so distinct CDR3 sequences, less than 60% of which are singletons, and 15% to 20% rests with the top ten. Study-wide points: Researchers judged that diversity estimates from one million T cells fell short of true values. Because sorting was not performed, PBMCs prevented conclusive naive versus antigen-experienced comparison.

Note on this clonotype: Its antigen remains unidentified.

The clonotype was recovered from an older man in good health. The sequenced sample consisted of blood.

CDR3 sequence reads: CASSLRLGGTEAFF. DNA of the CDR3: TGCGCCAGCAGCTTGCGCCTCGGGGGCACTGAAGCTTTCTTT. This sequence joins TRBV5-1 and TRBJ1-1, with D maybe TRBD1 (5 bases). V lost 1 base and J 4 bases, leaving 11 bases between the germline ends. Germline CDR1 reads SGHRS; CDR2 reads YFSETQ. The CDR3 consists of 14 residues.